The 25 T cell receptor beta chains below all came from one sample that was sequenced in a study of control samples from healthy donors and cancer patients. Clones were sequenced by immunoSEQ multiplex PCR, and TCRdb holds only the in-frame ones, with some missing. Here the sample table reports approximately 190,000 clones. Sequenced input: blood. These receptors came from a woman aged 25 to 39 in good health.

The V call is TRBV6-5, the J call TRBJ1-6; the D gene is possibly TRBD1 (6 bases). The V gene's germline CDR1 is MNHEY and CDR2 SVGAGI. Trimming cost V 7 bases and J 9 bases, with 13 bases left between them. The CDR3 is 13 amino acids. CDR3 sequence: CASIEGTFSPLHF. In nucleotides, the CDR3 is TGTGCCAGCATCGAAGGGACATTTTCACCCCTCCACTTT.

The V call is TRBV11-1, the J call TRBJ2-7; TRBD1 aligns across 7 bases. V dropped 5 bases and J dropped 3; count of bases not matched to a gene: 13. In germline, CDR1 is SGHAT, CDR2 FQDESV (reference sequence). This CDR3 is built from 16 residues. The CDR3 DNA reads TGTGCCAGCAGCAGGGTTGGGACAGAATATCTCTACGAGCAGTACTTC. Protein product: CASSRVGTEYLYEQYF.

The chain recombines TRBV27 with TRBJ2-4, with 7 bases identical to TRBD1. The CDR3 is 13 residues long. Germline-derived CDR1 and CDR2 are MNHEY and SMNVEV (reference sequence). V lost 2 bases, J lost 6 bases, and 1 base stayed unmatched. The CDR3 here is CASSLDRVNIQYF. The CDR3 DNA reads as TGTGCCAGCAGTTTAGACAGGGTAAACATTCAGTACTTC.

The chain carries TRBV9 and TRBJ2-1; D is unresolved. CDR3 length: 13 residues. In germline, CDR1 is SGDLS, CDR2 YYNGEE. V was trimmed by 3 bases and J by 3 bases, leaving 7 bases between them. The CDR3 sequence: CASSDKFYNEQFF. The CDR3 bases are TGTGCCAGCAGCGATAAATTCTACAATGAGCAGTTCTTC.

The chain is built from TRBV29-1 and TRBJ1-1, with TRBD1 as a possible D gene (5 bases). From germline, CDR1 is SQVTM and CDR2 ANQGSEA. The CDR3 sequence is 15 residues long. V dropped 6 bases and J dropped 3 bases, with 20 bases sitting between them. This CDR3 is CSVAFRGVLYTEAFF. CDR3 coding DNA: TGCAGCGTCGCCTTTCGGGGCGTTCTTTACACTGAAGCTTTCTTT.

The chain couples TRBV28 to TRBJ1-1; D may be TRBD1 (6 bases). The germline gives CDR1 MDHEN, CDR2 SYDVKM. The CDR3 has 15 amino acids. Trimming pared 7 bases from V and 1 base from J, leaving 16 bases between. The CDR3 protein is CASTDPRGGNTEAFF. CDR3 in DNA: TGTGCCAGCACCGACCCCAGGGGAGGGAACACTGAAGCTTTCTTT.

The chain carries TRBV5-1 and TRBJ2-2; 7 bases are a match to TRBD1. Trimming at V came to 2 bases and at J to 2 bases, leaving 3 bases not matched to a gene. From germline, CDR1 is SGHRS and CDR2 YFSETQ. CDR3 size: 15 residues. CDR3 sequence (DNA): TGCGCCAGCAGCTTCCGACAGGGCAACACCGGGGAGCTGTTTTTT. Translation: CASSFRQGNTGELFF.

V gene TRBV6-5 combines with J gene TRBJ1-2; 8 bases agree with TRBD1. The V gene end was trimmed by 6 bases and the J gene end by 6 bases; junction bases not matched to a gene: 3. Germline loops: CDR1 MNHEY, CDR2 SVGAGI. The CDR3 loop spans 12 amino acids. The CDR3, as DNA: TGTGCCAGCAGCGCCAGGGGGCATGGCTACACCTTC. Encoded protein: CASSARGHGYTF.

J is TRBJ2-1 and V is TRBV24-1; D is undetermined. Germline V CDR1 and CDR2: KGHDR, SFDVKD. Trimming left V 4 bases short and J 7 bases short, with 4 bases between. The CDR3 totals 11 residues. DNA of the CDR3: TGTGCCACCAGTGAGCTGAATGAGCAGTTCTTC. This gives the protein CATSELNEQFF.

This rearrangement joins TRBV19 to TRBJ1-1; perhaps TRBD1 as D (5 bases). Per the germline V gene, CDR1 is LNHDA and CDR2 is SQIVND (reference sequence). Trimming removed 6 bases at V and 0 bases at J, with 8 bases between. The CDR3 is 13 amino acids. Written as DNA, the CDR3 is TGTGCCAGTAGGTGGGGGTTGAACACTGAAGCTTTCTTT. Translated, it gives CASRWGLNTEAFF.

This chain connects TRBV28 to TRBJ1-2; a weak D match, TRBD1 (6 bases). The germline V gene encodes CDR1 MDHEN and CDR2 SYDVKM. The CDR3 totals 17 residues. Trimming stripped 0 bases from V and 8 bases from J, with 22 bases between. CDR3 DNA sequence: TGTGCCAGCAGTTTATGGGAAGACGGACGGGGGGCAGGAGGCTACACCTTC. Protein sequence: CASSLWEDGRGAGGYTF.

The chain recombines TRBV6-5 with TRBJ1-2, with D hard to call. CDR3 length: 13 amino acids. V was pared by 6 bases and J by 4 bases, with 12 bases between. In germline, CDR1 is MNHEY, CDR2 SVGAGI. The CDR3, as DNA: TGTGCCAGCAGGCGAGGACGGACCTATGGCTACACCTTC. Translation: CASRRGRTYGYTF.

The chain recombines TRBV28 with TRBJ1-1; perhaps TRBD1 as D (5 bases). CDR1 is MDHEN and CDR2 is SYDVKM in the germline V gene. CDR3 size: 13 residues. Trimming shortened V by 8 bases and J by 7 bases, and 17 bases separated the two germline ends. The DNA of the CDR3 is TGTGCCAGCTCTCCTTCAGGGACGGTTGAAGCTTTCTTT. Its translation: CASSPSGTVEAFF.

The chain joins TRBV5-6 to TRBJ1-2; D gene unclear. CDR3 length: 13 amino acids. With 4 bases removed from V and 3 bases from J, the gap between germline ends came to 10 bases. Germline V gene data show CDR1 as SGHDT and CDR2 as YYEEEE. CDR3 loop: CASSRSLDYGYTF. The CDR3 nucleotides read TGTGCCAGCAGCCGGTCTTTGGACTATGGCTACACCTTC.

The chain carries TRBV29-1 and TRBJ1-3; 7 bases fit TRBD1. The CDR3 covers 13 residues. Germline lookup yields CDR1 SQVTM and CDR2 ANQGSEA. J gave up 7 bases and V 6 bases, and 9 bases lay outside the gene matches. The CDR3 protein is CSVQNRGVNTIYF. The CDR3 nucleotides are TGCAGCGTCCAGAACAGGGGCGTGAACACCATATATTTT.

V is TRBV5-4 and J is TRBJ1-1; TRBD1 matches at 7 bases. Germline V gene data show CDR1 as SGHNT and CDR2 as YYREEE (reference sequence). The CDR3 covers 14 residues. The trim removed 2 bases at V and 1 base at J, leaving 2 bases unmatched. The CDR3 coding sequence is TGTGCCAGCAGCTTAGAGGGGGCGAACACTGAAGCTTTCTTT. Residues: CASSLEGANTEAFF.

This chain links TRBV5-1 with TRBJ2-5, with D perhaps TRBD2 (6 bases). Trimming shortened V by 0 bases and J by 3 bases, and 12 bases separated the two germline ends. This CDR3 is 15 amino acids long. Germline assignment: CDR1 SGHRS and CDR2 YFSETQ. The CDR3, as DNA: TGCGCCAGCAGCTTGGTTGGCCGGAGGGAAGAGACCCAGTACTTC. Translated, it gives CASSLVGRREETQYF. Full variable domain (outside the CDR3, taken from reference TRBV5-1 and TRBJ2-5): KAGVTQTPRYLIKTRGQQVTLSCSPISGHRSVSWYQQTPGQGLQFLFEYFSETQRNKGNFPGRFSGRQFSNSRSEMNVSTLELGDSALYLCASSLVGRREETQYFGPGTRLLVL.

This sequence joins TRBV19 and TRBJ2-4, with 9 positions matching TRBD1. V gave up 6 bases and J gave up 3 bases; unmatched junction bases: 3. CDR3 length equals 14 residues. Germline lookup yields CDR1 LNHDA and CDR2 SQIVND (reference sequence). As DNA, the CDR3 is TGTGCCAGTAGCCGACAGGGGGACAAAAACATTCAGTACTTC. The encoded protein is CASSRQGDKNIQYF.

V usage is TRBV27 and J usage is TRBJ1-5; unclear D gene. V lost 5 bases, J lost 6 bases, and 14 bases lay in between. CDR1 and CDR2 from the germline V gene are MNHEY and SMNVEV (reference sequence). CDR3 length: 14 residues. The CDR3 DNA follows: TGTGCCAGCAGTCCCCGGGAAAGCGGTCAGCCCCAGCATTTT. Its protein is CASSPRESGQPQHF.

The chain recombines TRBV18 with TRBJ2-4; D possibly uses TRBD1 or TRBD2 (5 bases each). From germline, CDR1 is KGHSH and CDR2 LQKENI. This CDR3 comprises 14 residues. Between the trimmed V and J ends, which lost 2 bases and 4 bases, there was a span of 9 bases. CDR3 amino acids: CASSPGGSKNIQYF. CDR3 in DNA: TGTGCCAGCTCACCAGGGGGATCGAAAAACATTCAGTACTTC.

V gene TRBV29-1 combines with J gene TRBJ2-5; 7 bases map to TRBD2. Per germline, CDR1 SQVTM and CDR2 ANQGSEA. This CDR3 is 12 amino acids long. V trimming: 3 bases; J trimming: 4 bases; junction bases outside the gene matches: 2. The CDR3 loop reads CSVDSGSETQYF. The CDR3 DNA reads TGCAGCGTTGATAGCGGGTCAGAGACCCAGTACTTC.

The chain is built from TRBV27 and TRBJ2-5; TRBD1 matches at 9 bases. Germline values: CDR1 MNHEY, CDR2 SMNVEV (reference sequence). The CDR3 sequence is 16 residues long. The ends lost 8 bases at V and 5 bases at J; junction bases unmatched: 15. In nucleotides, the CDR3 is TGTGCCAGCGTACCCGCGGGGACAGGGCGGGTGGAGACCCAGTACTTC. Its protein is CASVPAGTGRVETQYF.

The chain's CDR3 is CASSLEASGFYNEQFF. The CDR3 nucleotides are TGTGCCAGCAGTTTAGAGGCTAGCGGGTTTTACAATGAGCAGTTCTTC. The chain recombines TRBV27 with TRBJ2-1, with 8 positions matching TRBD2. The CDR3 loop spans 16 amino acids. Germline-derived CDR1 and CDR2 are MNHEY and SMNVEV (reference sequence). V lost 2 bases, J lost 4 bases, and 7 bases stayed unmatched.

The chain is built from TRBV9 and TRBJ2-1, with TRBD2 matching over 12 bases. The trim removed 0 bases at V and 8 bases at J, leaving 3 bases unmatched. Germline assignment: CDR1 SGDLS and CDR2 YYNGEE. This CDR3 comprises 15 residues. CDR3 coding DNA: TGTGCCAGCAGCGTAGCTAGCGGGGGGGCTCATGAGCAGTTCTTC. Residues: CASSVASGGAHEQFF.

The V call is TRBV10-1, the J call TRBJ1-5; D remains ambiguous. This CDR3 region has 15 residues. In germline, CDR1 is WNHNN, CDR2 SYGVQD (reference sequence). V lost 6 bases and J lost 3, with 15 bases in between. The CDR3 region is CASRGLAEDNQPQHF. The CDR3 region has the DNA TGCGCCAGCAGGGGGTTGGCGGAAGACAATCAGCCCCAGCATTTT.